Listed below are T cell receptor beta chains from one sample, sequenced in a study of identifying expanded T cells in peripheral blood. The method was immunoSEQ multiplex PCR; TCRdb's version includes in-frame clones alone and lacks a portion of them. Of 100,000 or so clones listed, about 87% are singletons. Sequencing used blood. The receptors originated from a person aged 18-69 years in good health. The CDR3 runs from the conserved cysteine through the conserved F or W. A D gene is named only where the DNA matches it firmly.

CDR3 protein,D gene,V gene
CASSIAKHSDTQYF,.,TRBV19
CASSQDLGLHNEQFF,.,TRBV4-3
CASGLDYEQYF,TRBD2,TRBV2
CASSQVSGGGTEAFF,.,TRBV4-1
CASSSGRVGTGEPLEQFF,.,TRBV5-1
CASSLGQGVGGGQPQHF,TRBD1,TRBV7-9
CASREHRRHNQPQHF,.,TRBV21-1
CASSIWGKYSNQPQHF,.,TRBV19
CASRATGARFEQYF,TRBD1,TRBV25-1
CASRTGTGGYETQYF,TRBD1,TRBV25-1
CATSRDQVGARNIQYF,.,TRBV15
CASSLRVNQGPYEQYF,.,TRBV7-8
CASRPGQENYGYTF,TRBD1,TRBV7-9
CASSFEGSGETQYF,.,TRBV11-3
CASSRAGNTEAFF,.,TRBV5-4
CASSDRLETVNYGYTF,.,TRBV6-4
CASSLVGGGTEAFF,.,TRBV28
CASSVRLAGAGTQYF,TRBD2,TRBV7-9
CASSTSGGSDHTQYF,TRBD2,TRBV7-3
CASKGTPMNTEAFF,.,TRBV19
CATRGLAGNSGANVLTF,.,TRBV19
CASRIQGGQPQHF,.,TRBV28
CASSYSRLAGGEQYF,TRBD2,TRBV6-5
CASSFGRQNTEAFF,.,TRBV7-9
CASSTLEGGNQPQHF,.,TRBV19
CASSPASSTDTQYF,.,TRBV5-4
CASSARDSYGYTF,TRBD1,TRBV5-5
CASSLQGADEAFF,TRBD1,TRBV7-2
CASSFGAMNTEAFF,.,TRBV27
CASSAQGDNYGYTF,.,TRBV5-1
CASSLGDRVGSTF,TRBD1,TRBV7-9
CASSLWDRGLTKSSGNTIYF,TRBD1,TRBV28
CASSVAGRGGELFF,.,TRBV9